This passage covers 9 T cell receptor beta chains from one sample sequenced in a study of T cell repertoires in cytomegalovirus infection (dated by TCRdb to the late 2010s). Interpreted using the paper, the treatment or condition label stands for: in vitro stimulation with specific CMV peptide epitopes to enrich CMV-specific T cells. These reads were obtained on an Illumina HiSeq 1500. The raw public data were reprocessed by TCRdb itself: fastp quality trimming at Q25, MiXCR clonotype calling, in-frame beta chains only. Entries that share a CDR3 protein sequence are merged under the most common genes and DNA. The sample table holds around 710,000 distinct CDR3 sequences, of which about 29% were seen once. The ten top clones hold around 13% of the sample. The antigens these receptors bind are not known. This specimen was cultured CD8+ T cells from PBMCs, taken from culture after CMV antigen stimulation. The receptors were gathered from a human donor in good health (CMV status not recorded). Some clones in this sample may be carry-over from other donors' samples.

The gene calls are TRBV7-9 and TRBJ1-2; 11 nucleotides align to TRBD1. J was trimmed by 4 bases and V by 5 bases; bases with no gene match: 12. CDR3 length: 17 residues. Germline CDR1 reads SEHNR; CDR2 reads FQNEAQ (reference sequence). CDR3 in DNA: TGTGCCAGCAGCGTGGACAGGGGGCCTAATGTCATCTATGGCTACACCTTC. This encodes CASSVDRGPNVIYGYTF. Combining the CDR3 with reference TRBV7-9 and TRBJ1-2 gives the whole variable domain DTGVSQNPRHKITKRGQNVTFRCDPISEHNRLYWYRQTLGQGPEFLTYFQNEAQLEKSRLLSDRFSAERPKGSFSTLEIQRTEQGDSAMYLCASSVDRGPNVIYGYTFGSGTRLTVV.

The sample holds many counts of this clonotype. This chain uses TRBV7-8 with TRBJ1-3; D is unresolved. With 5 bases removed from V and 0 bases from J, the gap between germline ends came to 8 bases. Germline V gives CDR1 SGHVS, CDR2 FQNEAQ. This CDR3 comprises 14 residues. CDR3 nucleotide sequence: TGTGCCAGCAGCCCTACAGTCTCTGGAAACACCATATATTTT. Translation gives CASSPTVSGNTIYF. The variable domain in full, completed from reference TRBV7-8 and TRBJ1-3, reads GAGVSQSPRYKVAKRGQDVALRCDPISGHVSLFWYQQALGQGPEFLTYFQNEAQLDKSGLPSDRFFAERPEGSVSTLKIQRTQQEDSAVYLCASSPTVSGNTIYFGEGSWLTVV.

This clonotype was counted only a few times. The chain recombines TRBV12-3 or TRBV12-4 with TRBJ2-2; D is unresolved. The CDR3 has 14 residues. V lost 4 bases, J lost 4 bases, and 10 bases lay in between. CDR3 in amino acids: CASSSLLFTGELFF. CDR3 coding DNA: TGTGCCAGCAGTTCCCTCCTATTCACCGGGGAGCTGTTTTTT.

In this sample, this clonotype turned up a few times. The chain employs TRBV6-5 and TRBJ2-3, with TRBD2 as a possible D gene (6 bases). Trimming cost V 6 bases and J 5 bases, with 18 bases left between them. This CDR3 region has 15 residues. Germline V gives CDR1 MNHEY, CDR2 SVGAGI. CDR3 loop: CASRPPGTPRDTQYF. The CDR3 nucleotides are TGTGCCAGCAGGCCTCCCGGGACTCCCCGAGATACGCAGTATTTT.

This clonotype was counted a few times. The gene calls are TRBV12-3 or TRBV12-4 and TRBJ1-1; D is perhaps TRBD1 (5 bases). The CDR3 is made up of 13 amino acids. Trimming pared 7 bases from V and 10 bases from J, leaving 19 bases between. CDR3 nucleotide sequence: TGTGCCAGCACCCACCCTGGGGCGGGGGGAGCTTTCTTT. Its protein is CASTHPGAGGAFF.

V usage is TRBV12-3 or TRBV12-4 and J usage is TRBJ1-1, with D perhaps matching TRBD1 (5 bases). V lost 7 bases to trimming and J lost 4 bases, with 22 bases between them. This CDR3 has 16 amino acids. The CDR3 DNA follows: TGTGCCAGCATTGGGACCGTAGCCCCACGAGGCACTGAAGCTTTCTTT. Its protein product is CASIGTVAPRGTEAFF.

The chain joins TRBV9 to TRBJ1-1; 10 bases match TRBD1. Per germline, CDR1 SGDLS and CDR2 YYNGEE. J was trimmed by 1 base and V by 0 bases; bases with no gene match: 9. This CDR3 region has 18 residues. The DNA for the CDR3 is TGTGCCAGCAGCGTAGGGAGCTCGACAGGGGGCCCGAACACTGAAGCTTTCTTT. Amino acid sequence: CASSVGSSTGGPNTEAFF. The variable domain in full, with the rest retrieved from reference TRBV9 and TRBJ1-1, is DSGVTQTPKHLITATGQRVTLRCSPRSGDLSVYWYQQSLDQGLQFLIQYYNGEERAKGNILERFSAQQFPDLHSELNLSSLELGDSALYFCASSVGSSTGGPNTEAFFGQGTRLTVV.

The V call is TRBV7-3, the J call TRBJ2-1; D may be TRBD1 (5 bases). The CDR3 has 17 residues. The V gene lost 2 bases and the J gene lost 0 bases, with 14 bases spanning the gap. Germline values: CDR1 SGHTA, CDR2 FQGTGA. CDR3 nucleotides: TGTGCCAGCAGCTTATTGGGCAGGGTGAGCTCCTACAATGAGCAGTTCTTC. Protein product: CASSLLGRVSSYNEQFF.

V gene TRBV9 combines with J gene TRBJ2-5, with TRBD2 identical over 10 bases. The CDR3 spans 17 residues. V dropped 2 bases and J dropped 3; count of bases not matched to a gene: 10. Germline V gene lookup returns CDR1 SGDLS and CDR2 YYNGEE. CDR3 nucleotide sequence: TGTGCCAGCAGCGTCGAGAACCGCCTAGCGGGGGAAGAGACCCAGTACTTC. It translates to CASSVENRLAGEETQYF. The entire variable domain, with the rest obtained from reference TRBV9 and TRBJ2-5, is as follows: DSGVTQTPKHLITATGQRVTLRCSPRSGDLSVYWYQQSLDQGLQFLIQYYNGEERAKGNILERFSAQQFPDLHSELNLSSLELGDSALYFCASSVENRLAGEETQYFGPGTRLLVL.